The 2 T cell receptor beta chains below were found in one sample sequenced in a study of blood T cell repertoires in COVID-19. TCRdb's copy holds only in-frame clones and misses some; the assay was immunoSEQ multiplex PCR. Among roughly 330,000 clones listed, 65% to 90% were seen once. Sequenced material: PBMCs or T cells enriched from blood (not recorded which). The receptors were gathered from a woman between 18 and 30 years old who had recovered from COVID-19.

The chain couples TRBV10-2 to TRBJ2-1; 8 bases are shared with TRBD2. The CDR3 spans 16 residues. Germline V gives CDR1 WSHSY, CDR2 SAAADI. V dropped 5 bases and J dropped 6; count of bases not matched to a gene: 12. This chain's CDR3 is CASSSRRGVSANEQFF. CDR3 bases: TGCGCCAGCAGTTCAAGGCGGGGGGTGTCTGCCAATGAGCAGTTCTTC.

This sequence joins TRBV2 and TRBJ1-1; maybe TRBD1 (6 bases). V lost 6 bases, J lost 1 base, and 18 bases lay in between. CDR3 size: 16 residues. CDR1 and CDR2 from the germline V gene are SNHLY and FYNNEI. The CDR3: CASRKGHTAANTEAFF. DNA of the CDR3: TGTGCCAGCAGGAAGGGACACACAGCAGCGAACACTGAAGCTTTCTTT.